The 29 T cell receptor beta chains given below trace back to one sample, sequenced in a study of blood T cell repertoires in COVID-19. Sequenced by immunoSEQ multiplex PCR; TCRdb stores in-frame clones only, minus some. The sample consists of 100,000 to 150,000 clones, 85% to 90% of them appearing once. Sequencing used peripheral blood. Receptor source: a human donor in a cohort sampled during active COVID-19.

There are a few counts of this clone. V is TRBV9 and J is TRBJ2-1; D gene ambiguous. V was clipped by 3 bases and J by 2 bases, with 12 bases between them. CDR1 and CDR2 (germline): SGDLS, YYNGEE. The CDR3 loop spans 15 amino acids. CDR3 amino acids: CASSASVTPYNEQFF. The CDR3 bases are TGTGCCAGCAGCGCATCCGTAACACCCTACAATGAGCAGTTCTTC.

This clone occurred once. The chain links TRBV12-3 or TRBV12-4 to TRBJ1-1; D is unclear. CDR3 size: 13 residues. The germline V and J ends were trimmed by 3 bases and 2 bases, with 7 bases remaining between them. CDR3 region: CASSLSRNTEAFF. The CDR3 bases are TGTGCCAGCAGTTTGTCCCGTAACACTGAAGCTTTCTTT.

The V gene is TRBV27, the J gene TRBJ2-7; unclear D gene. Germline V gives CDR1 MNHEY, CDR2 SMNVEV (reference sequence). This CDR3 region has 14 residues. V lost 6 bases, J lost 0 bases, and 12 bases lay in between. CDR3 protein: CASSHSRSSYEQYF. Here the CDR3 DNA reads TGTGCCAGCAGCCATTCGAGAAGCTCCTACGAGCAGTACTTC.

CDR3 sequence reads: CASSQKGGGGEAFF. The DNA for the CDR3 is TGCGCCAGCAGCCAAAAGGGGGGGGGCGGTGAAGCTTTCTTT. The chain uses TRBV4-1 and TRBJ1-1, with D possibly TRBD1 on 6 matching bases. V shed 2 bases and J shed 7 bases, with 14 bases lying between them. The CDR3 has 14 amino acids. CDR1 MGHRA and CDR2 YSYEKL come from the germline V gene.

The chain recombines TRBV12-3 or TRBV12-4 with TRBJ1-4; 7 positions agree with TRBD1. Germline trimming cut 3 bases from V and 7 bases from J; bases unmatched to any gene: 2. The CDR3 has 13 amino acids. Here the CDR3 reads CASSFRQGEKLFF. The DNA for the CDR3 is TGTGCCAGCAGTTTTCGACAGGGTGAAAAACTGTTTTTT.

Comment on this clone: A read error may account for a junction end that differs from germline. This rearrangement joins TRBV2 to TRBJ1-6; no definite D call. This CDR3 region has 15 residues. The germline V gene has CDR1 SNHLY and CDR2 FYNNEI. In DNA form, the CDR3 reads TGTGCCAGCAGGGAAGTGAGCTCCTATAATTCACCCCTCCACTTT. It encodes CASREVSSYNSPLHF.

V usage is TRBV11-2 and J usage is TRBJ1-5, with 7 bases that match TRBD1. V trimming: 5 bases; J trimming: 10 bases; junction bases outside the gene matches: 8. The CDR3 sequence is 13 residues long. Germline assignment: CDR1 SGHAT and CDR2 FQNNGV. In DNA form, the CDR3 reads TGTGCCAGCAGCCGGGACAGCCTCGAACCCCAGCATTTT. Residues: CASSRDSLEPQHF.

This chain joins TRBV7-2 and TRBJ2-7; D is ambiguous. Germline values: CDR1 SGHTA, CDR2 FQGNSA. V lost 2 bases and J 3 bases, leaving 11 bases between the germline ends. CDR3 size: 14 residues. The CDR3 nucleotides read TGTGCCAGCAGCTTAAGGAAGTCTAGCTACGAGCAGTACTTC. Protein: CASSLRKSSYEQYF.

The chain uses TRBV14 and TRBJ2-1; a weak D match, TRBD2 (5 bases). The V and J ends lost 0 bases and 9 bases respectively, with 15 bases between them. In germline, CDR1 is SGHDN, CDR2 FVKESK. This CDR3 has 15 amino acids. The CDR3 DNA is TGTGCCAGCAGCCAAGACGGCGGGCGGGCCTTTGAGCAGTTCTTC. This translates into CASSQDGGRAFEQFF.

The chain is built from TRBV18 and TRBJ2-5; weak D call: TRBD2 (7 bases). Per the germline V gene, CDR1 is KGHSH and CDR2 is LQKENI. The V and J ends lost 6 bases and 5 bases respectively, with 16 bases between them. The CDR3 consists of 14 residues. CDR3 in DNA: TGTGCCAGCTCCCCGACGGGGGGCCCGGAGACCCAGTACTTC. Translating it yields CASSPTGGPETQYF.

The rearrangement uses TRBV6-4 and TRBJ1-5; D is ambiguous. Trimming took 3 bases from V and 5 from J, leaving 8 bases between them. The length of the CDR3 is 13 residues. Germline CDR1 is MRHNA and CDR2 is SNTAGT. The CDR3 DNA follows: TGTGCCAGCAGTGAAGGCCGGGATCAGCCCCAGCATTTT. Its protein is CASSEGRDQPQHF.

With respect to this clone: One end of the junction fails to match germline, which may point to a read error. The same CDR3 also results from other DNA sequences found in this sample. The chain employs TRBV20-1 and TRBJ2-7; D is perhaps TRBD2 (6 bases). The CDR3 is 11 amino acids. Germline-derived CDR1 and CDR2 are DFQATT and SNEGSKA (reference sequence). As DNA, the CDR3 is TGCAGTGCTCGCGGCGGGGCCGAGCAGTATTTC. Translation: CSARGGAEQYF.

The chain is built from TRBV25-1 and TRBJ1-2; D call uncertain. Trimming stripped 5 bases from V and 7 bases from J, with 11 bases between. CDR1 is MGHDK and CDR2 is SYGVNS in the germline V gene. The CDR3 is made up of 12 amino acids. The CDR3 DNA reads as TGTGCCAGCAGTACAATAGGAGGTGGCTACACCTTC. Translated: CASSTIGGGYTF.

This clone showed up just a few times. The rearrangement links TRBV29-1 to TRBJ1-2; D is unresolved. Germline loops: CDR1 SQVTM, CDR2 ANQGSEA. This CDR3 has 12 residues. V lost 3 bases and J 2 bases, leaving 7 bases between the germline ends. This chain's CDR3 is CSVDNSNYGYTF. The CDR3 nucleotides read TGCAGCGTTGATAACAGCAACTATGGCTACACCTTC.

This clone has more than one count but fewer than ten. The rearrangement links TRBV19 to TRBJ2-1; tentative D call: TRBD2 (5 bases). The CDR3 totals 12 residues. Per germline, CDR1 LNHDA and CDR2 SQIVND (reference sequence). V shed 6 bases and J shed 13 bases, with 16 bases lying between them. The CDR3 region is CASSPLGAEQFF. Here the CDR3 DNA reads TGTGCCAGTAGCCCCCTGGGAGCGGAACAGTTCTTC.

The chain carries TRBV10-2 and TRBJ2-1; 7 positions match TRBD1. V dropped 6 bases and J dropped 5; count of bases not matched to a gene: 7. Per the germline V gene, CDR1 is WSHSY and CDR2 is SAAADI. The CDR3 covers 14 residues. The CDR3 protein is CASRNWDSNNEQFF. DNA of the CDR3: TGCGCCAGCAGAAACTGGGACAGCAACAATGAGCAGTTCTTC.

The chain joins TRBV11-2 to TRBJ1-1; D gene unclear. The CDR3 length is 13 residues. V was shortened by 3 bases and J by 4 bases, with 9 bases between the two germline ends. The germline V gene has CDR1 SGHAT and CDR2 FQNNGV. Here the CDR3 DNA reads TGTGCCAGCAGCTTCGTAGCCACCACTGAAGCTTTCTTT. The encoded protein is CASSFVATTEAFF.

This sequence joins TRBV24-1 and TRBJ1-2, with D possibly matching TRBD1 (5 bases). CDR3 size: 15 residues. The germline CDR1 and CDR2 sequences are KGHDR and SFDVKD. V shed 2 bases and J shed 7 bases, with 16 bases lying between them. In DNA, the CDR3 is TGTGCCACCAGTGATTCGGAGGGTAGGGGTCTTGGCTACACCTTC. The encoded protein is CATSDSEGRGLGYTF.

The chain is built from TRBV5-6 and TRBJ2-7; tentatively, D is TRBD1 (5 bases). CDR3 length equals 18 residues. V was clipped by 0 bases and J by 5 bases, with 24 bases between them. The germline CDR1 and CDR2 sequences are SGHDT and YYEEEE. The DNA for the CDR3 is TGTGCCAGCAGCTTGGCCTTTTGGGCAGGGCCACCGACTCACGAGCAGTACTTC. Amino acid sequence: CASSLAFWAGPPTHEQYF.

This clone has just one count. This chain links TRBV11-2 with TRBJ2-2, with a weak D call TRBD2 (5 bases). The length of the CDR3 is 16 residues. V was clipped by 5 bases and J by 5 bases, with 18 bases between them. The germline CDR1 and CDR2 sequences are SGHAT and FQNNGV. The CDR3 here is CASSRRAGIKTGELFF. The CDR3 nucleotides are TGTGCCAGCAGCAGACGAGCCGGGATCAAAACCGGGGAGCTGTTTTTT.

This chain joins TRBV19 and TRBJ2-7, with no clear D. Germline CDR1 reads LNHDA; CDR2 reads SQIVND (reference sequence). V was trimmed by 3 bases and J by 2 bases, leaving 11 bases between them. This CDR3 comprises 14 residues. The CDR3 region is CASSMGGPTYEQYF. The CDR3 region has the DNA TGTGCCAGTAGTATGGGTGGGCCGACCTACGAGCAGTACTTC.

The chain is built from TRBV30 and TRBJ2-2; a weak D match, TRBD2 (6 bases). V was trimmed by 4 bases and J by 2 bases, leaving 20 bases between them. This CDR3 contains 17 residues. Germline assignment: CDR1 GTSNPN and CDR2 SVGIG (reference sequence). CDR3: CAWISHRRDANTGELFF. CDR3 DNA: TGTGCCTGGATTTCTCATAGGAGGGACGCCAACACCGGGGAGCTGTTTTTT.

V usage is TRBV28 and J usage is TRBJ2-2; perhaps TRBD1 as D (6 bases). Germline lookup yields CDR1 MDHEN and CDR2 SYDVKM. V was cut by 6 bases and J by 1 base, with 15 bases left in between. This CDR3 region has 16 residues. CDR3 sequence (DNA): TGTGCCAGCAGGAGATACAGGGTAGGGAACACCGGGGAGCTGTTTTTT. Residues: CASRRYRVGNTGELFF.

The J gene is TRBJ2-5, the V gene TRBV10-2, with no clear D. Per the germline V gene, CDR1 is WSHSY and CDR2 is SAAADI. The CDR3 is 16 amino acids. V lost 5 bases, J lost 5 bases, and 21 bases lay in between. The CDR3 region is CASSKEKLSAIETQYF. The CDR3 nucleotides are TGCGCCAGCAGTAAAGAAAAACTGAGCGCTATTGAGACCCAGTACTTC.

This chain connects TRBV28 to TRBJ1-1; 9 bases align to TRBD1. The CDR3 totals 12 residues. The germline V gene encodes CDR1 MDHEN and CDR2 SYDVKM. V lost 9 bases and J lost 5; bases outside the gene matches: 4. The CDR3 reads CASTGGVTEAFF. The DNA of the CDR3 is TGTGCCAGTACAGGGGGCGTGACTGAAGCTTTCTTT.

V is TRBV7-2 and J is TRBJ2-7; 7 bases map to TRBD1. The CDR3 extends over 19 amino acids. Germline V gives CDR1 SGHTA, CDR2 FQGNSA. V lost 0 bases, J lost 1 base, and 15 bases stayed unmatched. The CDR3 loop reads CASSLAPTAGHRGSYEQYF. In nucleotides, the CDR3 is TGTGCCAGCAGCTTAGCCCCCACAGCTGGGCACAGGGGTTCCTACGAGCAGTACTTC. Complete variable domain (other parts from reference TRBV7-2 and TRBJ2-7): GAGVSQSPSNKVTEKGKDVELRCDPISGHTALYWYRQSLGQGLEFLIYFQGNSAPDKSGLPSDRFSAERTGGSVSTLTIQRTQQEDSAVYLCASSLAPTAGHRGSYEQYFGPGTRLTVT.

The chain uses TRBV18 and TRBJ2-5; 8 positions agree with TRBD2. Germline values: CDR1 KGHSH, CDR2 LQKENI. There are 15 residues in the CDR3. The junction had 7 bases not matched to a gene; V was cut back by 3 bases and J by 4 bases. CDR3 loop: CASSPHSGAGETQYF. For the CDR3, the DNA is TGTGCCAGCTCACCGCATAGCGGGGCGGGAGAGACCCAGTACTTC.

The chain has TRBV9 and TRBJ2-7; 7 bases match TRBD1. Losses at the gene ends were 4 bases for V and 5 bases for J; bases not matched to a gene: 6. Germline CDR1 SGDLS, CDR2 YYNGEE. There are 13 residues in the CDR3. CDR3 sequence reads: CASSRTGAHEQYF. The CDR3 DNA follows: TGTGCCAGCAGCCGTACAGGGGCCCACGAGCAGTACTTC.

The V call is TRBV20-1, the J call TRBJ2-3; unclear D gene. The CDR3 is made up of 14 amino acids. The germline V and J ends were trimmed by 3 bases and 0 bases, with 10 bases remaining between them. The germline gives CDR1 DFQATT, CDR2 SNEGSKA (reference sequence). This chain's CDR3 is CSASLGKSTDTQYF. DNA of the CDR3: TGCAGTGCTAGTTTGGGCAAAAGCACAGATACGCAGTATTTT.